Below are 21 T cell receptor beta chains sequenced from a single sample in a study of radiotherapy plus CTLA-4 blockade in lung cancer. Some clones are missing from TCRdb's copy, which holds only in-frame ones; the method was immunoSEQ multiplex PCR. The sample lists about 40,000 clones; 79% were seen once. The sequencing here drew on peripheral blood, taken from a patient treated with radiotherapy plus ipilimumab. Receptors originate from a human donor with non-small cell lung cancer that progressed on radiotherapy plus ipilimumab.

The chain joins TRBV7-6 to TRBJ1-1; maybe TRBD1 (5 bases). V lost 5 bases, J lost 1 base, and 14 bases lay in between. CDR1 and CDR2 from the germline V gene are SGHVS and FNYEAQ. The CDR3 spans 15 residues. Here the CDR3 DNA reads TGTGCCAGCAGCCGTACGGCGGGGGGGAACACTGAAGCTTTCTTT. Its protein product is CASSRTAGGNTEAFF.

The CDR3 DNA sequence: TGTGCCAGTAGTAAATCCCAATCCTATGGCTACACCTTC. Protein: CASSKSQSYGYTF. The chain combines TRBV19 with TRBJ1-2, with no clear D. V was pared by 4 bases and J by 4 bases, with 10 bases between. The CDR3 is 13 residues long. Germline CDR1 and CDR2: LNHDA and SQIVND (reference sequence). The full variable domain, completed using reference TRBV19 and TRBJ1-2, is DGGITQSPKYLFRKEGQNVTLSCEQNLNHDAMYWYRQDPGQGLRLIYYSQIVNDFQKGDIAEGYSVSREKKESFPLTVTSAQKNPTAFYLCASSKSQSYGYTFGSGTRLTVV.

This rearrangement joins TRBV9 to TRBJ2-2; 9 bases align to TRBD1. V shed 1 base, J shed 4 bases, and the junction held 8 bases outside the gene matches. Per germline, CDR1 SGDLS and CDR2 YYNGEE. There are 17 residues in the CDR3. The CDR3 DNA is TGTGCCAGCAGCGTAAGGGACAGGGCTCCACTCACCGGGGAGCTGTTTTTT. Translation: CASSVRDRAPLTGELFF.

The CDR3 protein is CASRPESPDTQYF. As DNA, the CDR3 is TGTGCCAGCAGACCCGAGAGCCCTGATACGCAGTATTTT. This sequence joins TRBV2 and TRBJ2-3; D is unclear. Per the germline V gene, CDR1 is SNHLY and CDR2 is FYNNEI. The CDR3 has 13 amino acids. V was pared by 6 bases and J by 6 bases, with 13 bases between. The entire variable domain, with the rest obtained from reference TRBV2 and TRBJ2-3, is as follows: EPEVTQTPSHQVTQMGQEVILRCVPISNHLYFYWYRQILGQKVEFLVSFYNNEISEKSEIFDDQFSVERPDGSNFTLKIRSTKLEDSAMYFCASRPESPDTQYFGPGTRLTVL.

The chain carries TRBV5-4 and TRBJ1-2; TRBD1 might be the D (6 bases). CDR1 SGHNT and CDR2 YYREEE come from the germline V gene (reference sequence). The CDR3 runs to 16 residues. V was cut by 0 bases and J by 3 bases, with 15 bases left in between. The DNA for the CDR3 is TGTGCCAGCAGCTTGGCCAGGGGCCTAGGGGACTATGGCTACACCTTC. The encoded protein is CASSLARGLGDYGYTF.

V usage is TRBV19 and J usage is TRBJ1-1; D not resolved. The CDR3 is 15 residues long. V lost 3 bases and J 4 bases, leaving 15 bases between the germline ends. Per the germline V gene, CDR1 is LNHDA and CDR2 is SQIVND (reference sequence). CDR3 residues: CASSMGGQLATEAFF. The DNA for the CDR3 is TGTGCCAGTAGTATGGGCGGGCAGTTGGCCACTGAAGCTTTCTTT.

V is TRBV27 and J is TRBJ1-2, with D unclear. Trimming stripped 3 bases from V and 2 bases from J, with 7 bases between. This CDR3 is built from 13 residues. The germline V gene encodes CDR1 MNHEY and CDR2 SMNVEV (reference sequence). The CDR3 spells CASSFGLNYGYTF. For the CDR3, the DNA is TGTGCCAGCAGTTTCGGTCTCAACTATGGCTACACCTTC.

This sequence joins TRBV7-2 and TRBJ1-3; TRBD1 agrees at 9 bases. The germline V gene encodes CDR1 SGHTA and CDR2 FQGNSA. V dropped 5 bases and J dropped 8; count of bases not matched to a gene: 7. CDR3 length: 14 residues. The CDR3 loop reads CASSPGGQGDTIYF. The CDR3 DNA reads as TGTGCCAGCAGCCCCGGGGGACAGGGAGACACCATATATTTT.

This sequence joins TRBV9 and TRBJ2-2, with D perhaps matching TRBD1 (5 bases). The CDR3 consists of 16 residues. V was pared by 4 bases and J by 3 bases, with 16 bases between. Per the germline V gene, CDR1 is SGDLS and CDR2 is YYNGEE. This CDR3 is CASSPRLGRHTGELFF. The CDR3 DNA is TGTGCCAGCAGCCCCCGCTTGGGGCGGCACACCGGGGAGCTGTTTTTT.

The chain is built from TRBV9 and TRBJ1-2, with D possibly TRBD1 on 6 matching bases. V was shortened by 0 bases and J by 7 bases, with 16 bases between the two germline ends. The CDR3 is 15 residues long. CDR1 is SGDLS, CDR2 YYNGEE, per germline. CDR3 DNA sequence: TGTGCCAGCAGCGTAGGCTATGGCGACAGGCCTGGCTACACCTTC. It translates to CASSVGYGDRPGYTF.

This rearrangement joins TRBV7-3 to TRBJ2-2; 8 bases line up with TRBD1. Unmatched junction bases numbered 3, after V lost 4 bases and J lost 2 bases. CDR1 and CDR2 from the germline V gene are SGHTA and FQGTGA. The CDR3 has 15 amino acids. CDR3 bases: TGTGCCAGCAGCTCCACAGGGGGAAACACCGGGGAGCTGTTTTTT. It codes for CASSSTGGNTGELFF.

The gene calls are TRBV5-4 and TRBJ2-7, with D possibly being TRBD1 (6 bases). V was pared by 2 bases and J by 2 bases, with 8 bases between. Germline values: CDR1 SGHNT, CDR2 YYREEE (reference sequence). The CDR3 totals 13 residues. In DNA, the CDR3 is TGTGCCAGCAGCTTACAGGGTGCCTACGAGCAGTACTTC. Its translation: CASSLQGAYEQYF.

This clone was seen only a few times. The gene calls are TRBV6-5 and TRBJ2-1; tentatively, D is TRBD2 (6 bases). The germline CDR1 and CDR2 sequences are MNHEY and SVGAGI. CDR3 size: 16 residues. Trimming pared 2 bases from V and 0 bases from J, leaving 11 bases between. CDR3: CASSYGGASSYNEQFF. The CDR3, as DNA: TGTGCCAGCAGTTACGGCGGGGCCAGCTCCTACAATGAGCAGTTCTTC.

The CDR3 nucleotides are TGTGCCAGCAGCTGGACAGGGGACCACAATGAGCAGTTCTTC. Amino acid sequence: CASSWTGDHNEQFF. The chain combines TRBV11-3 with TRBJ2-1, with TRBD1 identical over 9 bases. The CDR3 sequence is 14 residues long. CDR1 is SGHNT and CDR2 is YENEEA in the germline V gene. Trimming at V came to 4 bases and at J to 5 bases, leaving 3 bases not matched to a gene.

The CDR3 DNA reads as TGTGCCAGCATGGGGCTAGAAAGCACCGGGGAGCTGTTTTTT. This encodes CASMGLESTGELFF. The chain combines TRBV6-5 with TRBJ2-2; perhaps TRBD1 as D (5 bases). The CDR3 contains 14 residues. Germline CDR1 and CDR2: MNHEY and SVGAGI. Trimming cost V 7 bases and J 4 bases, with 13 bases left between them.

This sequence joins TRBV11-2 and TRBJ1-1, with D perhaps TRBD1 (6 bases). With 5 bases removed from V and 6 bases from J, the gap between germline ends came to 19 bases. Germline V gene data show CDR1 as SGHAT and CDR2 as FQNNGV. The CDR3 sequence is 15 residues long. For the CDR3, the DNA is TGTGCCAGCAGCATCACAGGGAACTTAGGCGCTGAAGCTTTCTTT. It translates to CASSITGNLGAEAFF.

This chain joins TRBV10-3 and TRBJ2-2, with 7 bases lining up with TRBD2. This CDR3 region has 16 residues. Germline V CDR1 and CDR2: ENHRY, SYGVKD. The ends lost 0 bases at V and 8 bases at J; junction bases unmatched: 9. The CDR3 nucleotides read TGTGCCATCAGTGAGTCAAGCGGGGCTCCATCGGGGGAGCTGTTTTTT. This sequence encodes CAISESSGAPSGELFF.

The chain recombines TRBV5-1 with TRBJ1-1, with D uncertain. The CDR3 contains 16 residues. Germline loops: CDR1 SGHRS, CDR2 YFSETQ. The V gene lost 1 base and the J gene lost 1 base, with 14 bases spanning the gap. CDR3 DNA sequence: TGCGCCAGCAGCTTGATACCCGGGGTTCGGAACACTGAAGCTTTCTTT. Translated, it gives CASSLIPGVRNTEAFF.

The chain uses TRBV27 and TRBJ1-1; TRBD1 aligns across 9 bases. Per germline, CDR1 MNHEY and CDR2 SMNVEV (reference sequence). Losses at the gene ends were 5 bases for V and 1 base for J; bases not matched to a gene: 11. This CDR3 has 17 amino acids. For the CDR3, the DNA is TGTGCCAGCAGTCACGACAGGGGGTATGGCACGAACACTGAAGCTTTCTTT. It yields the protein CASSHDRGYGTNTEAFF.

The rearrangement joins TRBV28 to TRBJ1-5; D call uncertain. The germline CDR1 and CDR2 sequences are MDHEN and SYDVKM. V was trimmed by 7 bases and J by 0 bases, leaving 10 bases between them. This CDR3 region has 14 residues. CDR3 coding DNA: TGTGCCAGCACCAATGAGTATAGCAATCAGCCCCAGCATTTT. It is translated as CASTNEYSNQPQHF. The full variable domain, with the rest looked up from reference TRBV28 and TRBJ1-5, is DVKVTQSSRYLVKRTGEKVFLECVQDMDHENMFWYRQDPGLGLRLIYFSYDVKMKEKGDIPEGYSVSREKKERFSLILESASTNQTSMYLCASTNEYSNQPQHFGDGTRLSIL.

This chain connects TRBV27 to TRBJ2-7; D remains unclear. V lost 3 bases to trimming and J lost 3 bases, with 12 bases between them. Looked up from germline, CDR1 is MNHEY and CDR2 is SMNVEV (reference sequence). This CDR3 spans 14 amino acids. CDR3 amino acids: CASSFAVSFYEQYF. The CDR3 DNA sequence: TGTGCCAGCAGTTTTGCGGTCAGCTTCTACGAGCAGTACTTC.